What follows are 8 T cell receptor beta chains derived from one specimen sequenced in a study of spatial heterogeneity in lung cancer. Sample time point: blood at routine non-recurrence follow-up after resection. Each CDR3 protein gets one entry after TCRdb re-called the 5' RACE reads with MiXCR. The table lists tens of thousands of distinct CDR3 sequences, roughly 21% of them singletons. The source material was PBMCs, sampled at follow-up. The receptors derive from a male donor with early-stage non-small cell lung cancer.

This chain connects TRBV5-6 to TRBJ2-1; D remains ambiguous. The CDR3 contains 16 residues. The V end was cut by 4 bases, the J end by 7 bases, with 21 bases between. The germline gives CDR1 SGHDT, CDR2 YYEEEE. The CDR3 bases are TGTGCCAGCAGCCTCAACCCTACTATAGTTCGGAATGAGCAGTTCTTC. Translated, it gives CASSLNPTIVRNEQFF. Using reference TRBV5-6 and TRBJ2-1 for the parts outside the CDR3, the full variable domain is DAGVTQSPTHLIKTRGQQVTLRCSPKSGHDTVSWYQQALGQGPQFIFQYYEEEERQRGNFPDRFSGHQFPNYSSELNVNALLLGDSALYLCASSLNPTIVRNEQFFGPGTRLTVL.

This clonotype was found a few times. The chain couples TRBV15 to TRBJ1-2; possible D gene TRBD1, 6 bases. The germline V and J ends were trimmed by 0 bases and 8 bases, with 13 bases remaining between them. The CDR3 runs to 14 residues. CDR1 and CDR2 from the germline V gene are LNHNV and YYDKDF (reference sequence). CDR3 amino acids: CATSRDPSGEGYTF. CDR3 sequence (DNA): TGTGCCACCAGCAGAGATCCGTCAGGGGAGGGCTACACCTTC. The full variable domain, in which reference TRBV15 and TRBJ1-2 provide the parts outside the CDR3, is DAMVIQNPRYQVTQFGKPVTLSCSQTLNHNVMYWYQQKSSQAPKLLFHYYDKDFNNEADTPDNFQSRRPNTSFCFLDIRSPGLGDTAMYLCATSRDPSGEGYTFGSGTRLTVV.

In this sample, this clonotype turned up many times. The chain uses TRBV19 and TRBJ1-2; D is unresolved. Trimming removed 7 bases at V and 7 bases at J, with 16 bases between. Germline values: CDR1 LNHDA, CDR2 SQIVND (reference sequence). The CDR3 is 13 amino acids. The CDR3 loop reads CASTPGAGAGYTF. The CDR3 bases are TGTGCCAGTACCCCGGGCGCGGGTGCTGGCTACACCTTC. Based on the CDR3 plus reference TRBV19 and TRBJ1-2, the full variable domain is DGGITQSPKYLFRKEGQNVTLSCEQNLNHDAMYWYRQDPGQGLRLIYYSQIVNDFQKGDIAEGYSVSREKKESFPLTVTSAQKNPTAFYLCASTPGAGAGYTFGSGTRLTVV.

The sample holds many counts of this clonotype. The CDR3 region has the DNA TGCGCCAGCAACGATAGGGGGCCTGGGGCCAACGTCCTGACTTTC. Translating gives CASNDRGPGANVLTF. This chain links TRBV5-1 with TRBJ2-6; 7 positions match TRBD1. This CDR3 has 15 amino acids. CDR1 is SGHRS and CDR2 is YFSETQ in the germline V gene. Trimming at V came to 6 bases and at J to 2 bases, leaving 5 bases not matched to a gene.

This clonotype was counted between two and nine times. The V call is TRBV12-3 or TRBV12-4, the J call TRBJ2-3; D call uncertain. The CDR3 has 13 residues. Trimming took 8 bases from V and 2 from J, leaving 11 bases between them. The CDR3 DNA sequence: TGTGCCAGCCGGATGTCCAACACAGATACGCAGTATTTT. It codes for CASRMSNTDTQYF.

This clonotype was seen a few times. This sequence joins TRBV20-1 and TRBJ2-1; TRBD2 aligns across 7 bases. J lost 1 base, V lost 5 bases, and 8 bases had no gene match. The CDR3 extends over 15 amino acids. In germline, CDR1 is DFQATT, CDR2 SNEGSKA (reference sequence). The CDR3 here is CSALGLGGSYNEQFF. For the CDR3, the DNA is TGCAGTGCTTTAGGATTGGGGGGGTCCTACAATGAGCAGTTCTTC.

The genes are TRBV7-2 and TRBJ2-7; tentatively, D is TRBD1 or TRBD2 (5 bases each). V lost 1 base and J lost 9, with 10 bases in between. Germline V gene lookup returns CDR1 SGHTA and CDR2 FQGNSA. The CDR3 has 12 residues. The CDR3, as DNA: TGTGCCAGCAGCTTAGAGACGGGACGGCAGTACTTC. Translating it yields CASSLETGRQYF.

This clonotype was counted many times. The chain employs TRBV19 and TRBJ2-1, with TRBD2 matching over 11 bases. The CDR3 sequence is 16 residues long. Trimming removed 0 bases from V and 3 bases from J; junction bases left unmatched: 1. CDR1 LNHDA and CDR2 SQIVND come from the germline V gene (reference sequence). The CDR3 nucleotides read TGTGCCAGTAGTATAGATCTAGCGGGGGGCTACAATGAGCAGTTCTTC. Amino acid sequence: CASSIDLAGGYNEQFF. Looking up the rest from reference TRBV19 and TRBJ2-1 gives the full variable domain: DGGITQSPKYLFRKEGQNVTLSCEQNLNHDAMYWYRQDPGQGLRLIYYSQIVNDFQKGDIAEGYSVSREKKESFPLTVTSAQKNPTAFYLCASSIDLAGGYNEQFFGPGTRLTVL.